This T cell receptor (beta chain) is from a study of cytomegalovirus exposure and HLA in healthy donors. It was with 60 Vbeta and 13 Jbeta primers that the PCR ran. Clones were sequenced by immunoSEQ multiplex PCR, and TCRdb holds only the in-frame ones, with some missing. The repertoire holds under 120,000 clones, with 74% as singletons. The V gene's germline CDR1 is SQVTM and CDR2 ANQGSEA. CDR3 length: 14 amino acids. Germline trimming cut 6 bases from V and 2 bases from J; bases unmatched to any gene: 5. Material: PBMCs. This sequence originates from a man between 50 and 59 years old in good health and CMV-seropositive. The J gene is TRBJ2-3, the V gene TRBV29-1; TRBD2 agrees at 10 bases. The CDR3 DNA is TGCAGCGTGAGCACTAGCGGGAACACAGATACGCAGTATTTT. Protein: CSVSTSGNTDTQYF.